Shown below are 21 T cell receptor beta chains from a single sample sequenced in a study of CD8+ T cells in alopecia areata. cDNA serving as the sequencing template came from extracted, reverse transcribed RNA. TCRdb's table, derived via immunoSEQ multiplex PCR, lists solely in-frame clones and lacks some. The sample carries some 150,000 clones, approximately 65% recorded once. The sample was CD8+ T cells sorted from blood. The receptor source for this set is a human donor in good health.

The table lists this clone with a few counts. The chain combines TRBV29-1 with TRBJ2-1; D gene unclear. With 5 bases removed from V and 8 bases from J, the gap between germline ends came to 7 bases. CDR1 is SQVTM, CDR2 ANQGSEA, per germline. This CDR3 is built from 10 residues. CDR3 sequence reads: CSVNVDEQFF. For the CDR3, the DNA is TGCAGCGTTAACGTAGATGAGCAGTTCTTC.

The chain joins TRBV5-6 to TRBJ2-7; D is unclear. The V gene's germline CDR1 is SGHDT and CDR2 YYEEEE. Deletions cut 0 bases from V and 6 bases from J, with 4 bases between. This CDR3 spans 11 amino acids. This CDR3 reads CASSLAAEQYF. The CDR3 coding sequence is TGTGCCAGCAGCTTGGCCGCCGAGCAGTACTTC.

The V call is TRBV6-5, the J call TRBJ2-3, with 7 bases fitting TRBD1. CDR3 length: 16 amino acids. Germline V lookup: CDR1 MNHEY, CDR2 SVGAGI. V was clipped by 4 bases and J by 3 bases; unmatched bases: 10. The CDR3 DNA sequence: TGTGCCAGCAGTTCATCCCGCACAGGGGTTACAGATACGCAGTATTTT. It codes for CASSSSRTGVTDTQYF.

The CDR3 nucleotides read TGTGCCAGCAGCCCCCAGGCCTCGGTATATGTTAGGGAGACCCAGTACTTC. Encoded protein: CASSPQASVYVRETQYF. The gene calls are TRBV7-6 and TRBJ2-5; D is ambiguous. V dropped 5 bases and J dropped 5 bases, with 24 bases sitting between them. Germline values: CDR1 SGHVS, CDR2 FNYEAQ. This CDR3 spans 17 amino acids.

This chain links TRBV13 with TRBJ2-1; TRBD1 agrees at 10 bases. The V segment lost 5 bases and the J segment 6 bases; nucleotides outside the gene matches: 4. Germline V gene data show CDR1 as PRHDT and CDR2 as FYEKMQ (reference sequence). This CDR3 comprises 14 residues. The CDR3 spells CASSPRDRGNEQFF. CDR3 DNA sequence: TGTGCCAGCAGCCCGCGGGACAGGGGCAATGAGCAGTTCTTC.

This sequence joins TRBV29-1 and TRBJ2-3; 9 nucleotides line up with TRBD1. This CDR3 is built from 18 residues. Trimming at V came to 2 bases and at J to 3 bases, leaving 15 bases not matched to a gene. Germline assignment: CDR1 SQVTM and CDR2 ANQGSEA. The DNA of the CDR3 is TGCAGCGTTGAAAGGGACGCGGAGACAGGGGGACCTACAGATACGCAGTATTTT. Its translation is CSVERDAETGGPTDTQYF.

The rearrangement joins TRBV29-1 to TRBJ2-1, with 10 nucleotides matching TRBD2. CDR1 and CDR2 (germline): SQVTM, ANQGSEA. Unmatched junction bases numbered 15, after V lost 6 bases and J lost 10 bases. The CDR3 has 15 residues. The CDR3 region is CSVRLGSGRAGEQFF. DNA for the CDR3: TGCAGCGTCCGCCTAGGCAGCGGGAGGGCCGGAGAGCAGTTCTTC.

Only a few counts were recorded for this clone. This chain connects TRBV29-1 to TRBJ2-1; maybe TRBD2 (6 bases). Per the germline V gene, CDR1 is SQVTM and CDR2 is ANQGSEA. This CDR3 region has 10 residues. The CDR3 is CSTERGIQFF. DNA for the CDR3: TGCAGTACTGAACGGGGGATTCAGTTCTTC.

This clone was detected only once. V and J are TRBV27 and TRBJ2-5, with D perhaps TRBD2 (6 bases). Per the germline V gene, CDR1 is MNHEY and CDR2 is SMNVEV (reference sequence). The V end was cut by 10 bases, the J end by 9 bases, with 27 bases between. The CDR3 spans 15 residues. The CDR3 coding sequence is TGTGCCACCAAGAAAGAGGGAGGTGGTGCTTTGGCCCAGTACTTC. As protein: CATKKEGGGALAQYF.

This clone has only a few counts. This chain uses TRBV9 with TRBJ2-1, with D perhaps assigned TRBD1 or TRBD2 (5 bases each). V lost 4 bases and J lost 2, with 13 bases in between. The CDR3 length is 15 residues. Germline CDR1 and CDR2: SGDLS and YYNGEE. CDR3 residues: CASSSRDVAYNEQFF. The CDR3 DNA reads TGTGCCAGCAGCTCTCGGGACGTCGCCTACAATGAGCAGTTCTTC. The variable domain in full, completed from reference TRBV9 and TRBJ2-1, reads DSGVTQTPKHLITATGQRVTLRCSPRSGDLSVYWYQQSLDQGLQFLIQYYNGEERAKGNILERFSAQQFPDLHSELNLSSLELGDSALYFCASSSRDVAYNEQFFGPGTRLTVL.

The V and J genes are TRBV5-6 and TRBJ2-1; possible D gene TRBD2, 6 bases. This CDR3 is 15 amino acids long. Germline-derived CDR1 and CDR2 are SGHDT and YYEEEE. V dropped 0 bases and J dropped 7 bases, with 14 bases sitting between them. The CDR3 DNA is TGTGCCAGCAGCTTGGCGCCCGGGAGTTGGAATGAGCAGTTCTTC. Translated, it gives CASSLAPGSWNEQFF.

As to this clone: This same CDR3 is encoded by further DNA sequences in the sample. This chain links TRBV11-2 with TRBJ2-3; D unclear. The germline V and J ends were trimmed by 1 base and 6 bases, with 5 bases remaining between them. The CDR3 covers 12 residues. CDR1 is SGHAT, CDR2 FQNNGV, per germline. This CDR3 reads CASSLGSDTQYF. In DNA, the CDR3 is TGTGCCAGCAGCTTAGGGTCTGATACGCAGTATTTT.

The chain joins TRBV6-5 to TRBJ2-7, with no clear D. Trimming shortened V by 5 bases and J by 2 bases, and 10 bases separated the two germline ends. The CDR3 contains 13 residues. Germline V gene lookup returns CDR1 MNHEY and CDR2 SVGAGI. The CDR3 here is CASSQAPAYEQYF. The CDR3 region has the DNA TGTGCCAGCAGTCAGGCCCCTGCCTACGAGCAGTACTTC.

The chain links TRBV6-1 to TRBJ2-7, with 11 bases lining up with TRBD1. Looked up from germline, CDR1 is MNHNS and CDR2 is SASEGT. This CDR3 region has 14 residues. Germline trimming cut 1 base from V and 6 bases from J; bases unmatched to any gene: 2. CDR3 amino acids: CASSEGTGGAEQYF. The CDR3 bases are TGTGCCAGCAGTGAAGGGACAGGGGGCGCCGAGCAGTACTTC.

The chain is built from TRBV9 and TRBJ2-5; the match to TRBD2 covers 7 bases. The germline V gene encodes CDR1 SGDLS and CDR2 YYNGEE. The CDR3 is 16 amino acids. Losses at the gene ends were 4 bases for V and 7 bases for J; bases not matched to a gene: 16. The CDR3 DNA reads TGTGCCAGCAGCCTACCGGACGGGGGAGGGTCCGTGACCCAGTACTTC. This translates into CASSLPDGGGSVTQYF.

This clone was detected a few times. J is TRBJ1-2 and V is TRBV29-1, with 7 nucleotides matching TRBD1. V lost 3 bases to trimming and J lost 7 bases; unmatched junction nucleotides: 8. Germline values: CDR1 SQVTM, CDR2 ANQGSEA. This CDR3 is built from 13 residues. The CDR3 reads CSVEHRGVSGYTF. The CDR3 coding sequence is TGCAGCGTTGAGCACAGGGGAGTTTCTGGCTACACCTTC.

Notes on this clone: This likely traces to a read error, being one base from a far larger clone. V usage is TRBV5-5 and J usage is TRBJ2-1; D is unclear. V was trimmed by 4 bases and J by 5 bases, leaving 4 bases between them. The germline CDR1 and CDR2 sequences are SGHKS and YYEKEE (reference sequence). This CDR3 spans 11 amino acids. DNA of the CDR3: TGTGCCAGCAGCGCCCACAATGAGCAGTTCTTC. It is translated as CASSAHNEQFF.

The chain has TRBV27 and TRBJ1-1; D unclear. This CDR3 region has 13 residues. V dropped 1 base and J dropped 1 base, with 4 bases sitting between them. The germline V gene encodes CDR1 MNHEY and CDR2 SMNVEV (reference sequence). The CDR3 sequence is CASSLYGNTEAFF. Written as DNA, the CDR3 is TGTGCCAGCAGTTTATATGGGAACACTGAAGCTTTCTTT.

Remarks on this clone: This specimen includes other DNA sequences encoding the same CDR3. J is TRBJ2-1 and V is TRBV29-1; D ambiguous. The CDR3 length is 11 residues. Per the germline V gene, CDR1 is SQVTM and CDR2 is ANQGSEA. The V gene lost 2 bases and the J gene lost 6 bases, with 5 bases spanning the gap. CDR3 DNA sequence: TGCAGCGTTGAATCCCCCAATGAGCAGTTCTTC. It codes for CSVESPNEQFF.

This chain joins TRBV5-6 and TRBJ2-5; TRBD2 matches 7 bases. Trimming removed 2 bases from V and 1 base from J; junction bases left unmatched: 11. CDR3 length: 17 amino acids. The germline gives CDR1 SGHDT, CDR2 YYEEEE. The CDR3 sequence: CASSLTSAGRPQETQYF. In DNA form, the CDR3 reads TGTGCCAGCAGCTTAACTAGCGCGGGGCGGCCCCAAGAGACCCAGTACTTC.

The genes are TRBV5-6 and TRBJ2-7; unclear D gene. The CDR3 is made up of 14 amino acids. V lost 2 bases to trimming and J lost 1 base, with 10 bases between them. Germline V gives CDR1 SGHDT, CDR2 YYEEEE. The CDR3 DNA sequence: TGTGCCAGCAGCTTTCCCGACGATTCCTACGAGCAGTACTTC. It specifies CASSFPDDSYEQYF. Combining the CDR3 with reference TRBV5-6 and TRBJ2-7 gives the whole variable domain DAGVTQSPTHLIKTRGQQVTLRCSPKSGHDTVSWYQQALGQGPQFIFQYYEEEERQRGNFPDRFSGHQFPNYSSELNVNALLLGDSALYLCASSFPDDSYEQYFGPGTRLTVT.